This is a list of T cell receptor beta chains from one sample in a study of CD8+ T cells in alopecia areata. Profiling relied on immunoSEQ multiplex PCR, and the TCRdb table lists in-frame clones only, not all of them. Here the sample spans fewer than 200,000 clones, approximately 52% being singletons. The sequencing here drew on CD4+ T cells sorted from blood, taken at week 56, from a patient treated with tofacitinib. Receptors were obtained from a human donor with alopecia areata. CDR3s include the opening cysteine and the closing phenylalanine or tryptophan. D genes are given only for firm matches. Only some rows state a clone size, as once, few, many or a class for expanded clones.

D gene: NA; J gene: TRBJ2-2; V gene: TRBV19; clone size: NA; CDR3 DNA: TGTGCCAGTAAGTGGGGCCAAGCTAACACCGGGGAGCTGTTTTTT; CDR3 protein: CASKWGQANTGELFF
D gene: TRBD2; J gene: TRBJ2-2; V gene: TRBV11-2; clone size: NA; CDR3 DNA: TGTGCCAGCAGCTTAGTACGGGGAGGGACCGGGGAGCTGTTTTTT; CDR3 protein: CASSLVRGGTGELFF
D gene: NA; J gene: TRBJ1-6; V gene: TRBV7-8; clone size: NA; CDR3 DNA: TGTGCCAGCAGCTTAGGGGGGACACCCAATTCACCCCTCCACTTT; CDR3 protein: CASSLGGTPNSPLHF
D gene: NA; J gene: TRBJ1-6; V gene: TRBV2; clone size: NA; CDR3 DNA: TGTGCCAGCAGATTGGGTAATTCACCCCTCCACTTT; CDR3 protein: CASRLGNSPLHF
D gene: NA; J gene: TRBJ2-7; V gene: TRBV29-1; clone size: NA; CDR3 DNA: TGCAGCGGGGGCCGGGTCTCCGAGCAGTACTTC; CDR3 protein: CSGGRVSEQYF
D gene: NA; J gene: TRBJ2-3; V gene: TRBV6-6; clone size: NA; CDR3 DNA: TGTGCCAGCAGTTATGGGCAGGAATTATACACAGATACGCAGTATTTT; CDR3 protein: CASSYGQELYTDTQYF
D gene: NA; J gene: TRBJ1-1; V gene: TRBV12-5; clone size: NA; CDR3 DNA: TGTGCTAGTGGTTCCCCAACGGGGTTCGCTGAAGCTTTCTTT; CDR3 protein: CASGSPTGFAEAFF
D gene: NA; J gene: TRBJ1-6; V gene: TRBV6-5; clone size: few; CDR3 DNA: TGTGCCAGCACTAGAACAGGGTCTGGTAATTCACCCCTCCACTTT; CDR3 protein: CASTRTGSGNSPLHF
D gene: NA; J gene: TRBJ1-3; V gene: TRBV11-2; clone size: NA; CDR3 DNA: TGTGCCAGCAGCGGATACAGGAATGGAAACACCATATATTTT; CDR3 protein: CASSGYRNGNTIYF
D gene: NA; J gene: TRBJ1-4; V gene: TRBV5-1; clone size: NA; CDR3 DNA: TGCGCCAGCAGCCCAGACGCCAGGGCCCGCGGAAAACTGTTTTTT; CDR3 protein: CASSPDARARGKLFF
D gene: NA; J gene: TRBJ2-2; V gene: TRBV7-8; clone size: NA; CDR3 DNA: TGTGCCAGCAGCTTAGCCGACTGGGTCACCGGGGAGCTGTTTTTT; CDR3 protein: CASSLADWVTGELFF
D gene: TRBD1; J gene: TRBJ2-7; V gene: TRBV5-1; clone size: few; CDR3 DNA: TGCGCCAGCAGCCTGGGACAGGGGGCCTCCTACGAGCAGTACTTC; CDR3 protein: CASSLGQGASYEQYF
D gene: NA; J gene: TRBJ1-1; V gene: TRBV18; clone size: NA; CDR3 DNA: TGTGCCAGCTCACCACTTGGGGCCGCTGAAGCTTTCTTT; CDR3 protein: CASSPLGAAEAFF
D gene: NA; J gene: TRBJ2-1; V gene: TRBV5-1; clone size: few; CDR3 DNA: TGCGCCAGCCGGGACACCTCCTACAATGAGCAGTTCTTC; CDR3 protein: CASRDTSYNEQFF
D gene: NA; J gene: TRBJ2-3; V gene: TRBV6-4; clone size: NA; CDR3 DNA: TGTGCCAGCAGTCCCCGCAAAGGCACAGATACGCAGTATTTT; CDR3 protein: CASSPRKGTDTQYF
D gene: NA; J gene: TRBJ1-1; V gene: TRBV29-1; clone size: NA; CDR3 DNA: TGCAGCGTGCTGGAGGCGAACACTGAAGCTTTCTTT; CDR3 protein: CSVLEANTEAFF
D gene: TRBD2; J gene: TRBJ2-1; V gene: TRBV7-6; clone size: NA; CDR3 DNA: TGTGCCAGCAGCTTAGAGCGGGGAGTTGAGCAGTTCTTC; CDR3 protein: CASSLERGVEQFF
D gene: TRBD1; J gene: TRBJ1-2; V gene: TRBV9; clone size: NA; CDR3 DNA: TGTGCCAGCAGCGCTGGGGACAGGGACGGCTACACCTTC; CDR3 protein: CASSAGDRDGYTF
D gene: NA; J gene: TRBJ2-2; V gene: TRBV15; clone size: NA; CDR3 DNA: TGTGCCACCAGCAGAGGAGGGTTTGGGGACACCGGGGAGCTGTTTTTT; CDR3 protein: CATSRGGFGDTGELFF
D gene: TRBD1; J gene: TRBJ1-2; V gene: TRBV7-8; clone size: NA; CDR3 DNA: TGTGCCAGCAGCGAGACAGGGGGCTATGGCTACACCTTC; CDR3 protein: CASSETGGYGYTF
D gene: NA; J gene: TRBJ1-2; V gene: TRBV15; clone size: NA; CDR3 DNA: TGTGCCACCAGCTTCCTAACGGGCGGGAACTATGGCTACACCTTC; CDR3 protein: CATSFLTGGNYGYTF
D gene: NA; J gene: TRBJ1-5; V gene: TRBV30; clone size: few; CDR3 DNA: TGTGCCTGGAGTGTGGAACAGGGCGGTCAGCCCCAGCATTTT; CDR3 protein: CAWSVEQGGQPQHF
D gene: NA; J gene: TRBJ1-3; V gene: TRBV7-9; clone size: once; CDR3 DNA: TGTGCCAGCAGCTTAGACAGGGGAAACACCATATATTTT; CDR3 protein: CASSLDRGNTIYF
D gene: NA; J gene: TRBJ1-6; V gene: TRBV11-3; clone size: NA; CDR3 DNA: TGTGCCAGCAGCTTAGGGGCCGGACCCTTCCACTTT; CDR3 protein: CASSLGAGPFHF
D gene: TRBD1; J gene: TRBJ2-7; V gene: TRBV27; clone size: few; CDR3 DNA: TGTGCCAGCAGAGGACAGGCCTCCTACGAGCAGTACTTC; CDR3 protein: CASRGQASYEQYF
D gene: NA; J gene: TRBJ1-1; V gene: TRBV30; clone size: NA; CDR3 DNA: TGTGCCTGGAGCAGGAGGGACCCTGAAGCTTTCTTT; CDR3 protein: CAWSRRDPEAFF
D gene: NA; J gene: TRBJ2-2; V gene: TRBV27; clone size: NA; CDR3 DNA: TGTGCCAGCCGCGGTGTCGGGGACACCGGGGAGCTGTTTTTT; CDR3 protein: CASRGVGDTGELFF
D gene: NA; J gene: TRBJ1-1; V gene: TRBV30; clone size: few; CDR3 DNA: TGTGCCTGGAGTGTACGTAGGACTGAAGCTTTCTTT; CDR3 protein: CAWSVRRTEAFF
D gene: NA; J gene: TRBJ1-5; V gene: TRBV4-1; clone size: NA; CDR3 DNA: TGCGCCAGCAGCCAAGATGGGGGCAATCAGCCCCAGCATTTT; CDR3 protein: CASSQDGGNQPQHF